This T cell receptor (beta chain) derives from a study of control samples from healthy donors and cancer patients. V trimming: 3 bases; J trimming: 8 bases; junction bases outside the gene matches: 7. Germline assignment: CDR1 SGDLS and CDR2 YYNGEE. The CDR3 has 14 residues. Sequencing used immunoSEQ multiplex PCR; TCRdb keeps in-frame clones, though not all of them. Of about 130,000 clones in the sample, roughly 92% were seen once. The chain links TRBV9 to TRBJ2-1; 8 nucleotides align to TRBD2. The sample consisted of blood. This sequence originates from a man between 18 and 29 years old in good health. The DNA of the CDR3 is TGTGCCAGCAGCGGTTCGGGGGGGCCATATGAGCAGTTCTTC. Translated, it gives CASSGSGGPYEQFF.